Reported below is one T cell receptor (beta chain). Its target is unknown. Repertoires were generated with immunoSEQ multiplex PCR, while TCRdb's copy carries only in-frame clones and drops some. The repertoire holds 15,000 or so clones, with approximately 58% as singletons. This sample is drawn from a study of radiation and T cells in renal cell carcinoma. Study-wide results and limits: Irradiated tumors held more dominant CDR3 motifs than control tumors.

The CDR3 runs 11 residues. V dropped 2 bases and J dropped 6 bases, with 7 bases sitting between them. From germline, CDR1 is DFQATT and CDR2 SNEGSKA (reference sequence). Treatment meaning: treatment-naive control, cytoreductive nephrectomy. The TCR was taken from a man aged 35 to 55 with renal cell carcinoma. V usage is TRBV20-1 and J usage is TRBJ1-2; D is unclear. The sample in question was tumor tissue, obtained from a patient whose treatment was nephrectomy without radiotherapy. In DNA, the CDR3 is TGCAGTGCTAGATTGGACCATGGCTACACCTTC. Its protein is CSARLDHGYTF.